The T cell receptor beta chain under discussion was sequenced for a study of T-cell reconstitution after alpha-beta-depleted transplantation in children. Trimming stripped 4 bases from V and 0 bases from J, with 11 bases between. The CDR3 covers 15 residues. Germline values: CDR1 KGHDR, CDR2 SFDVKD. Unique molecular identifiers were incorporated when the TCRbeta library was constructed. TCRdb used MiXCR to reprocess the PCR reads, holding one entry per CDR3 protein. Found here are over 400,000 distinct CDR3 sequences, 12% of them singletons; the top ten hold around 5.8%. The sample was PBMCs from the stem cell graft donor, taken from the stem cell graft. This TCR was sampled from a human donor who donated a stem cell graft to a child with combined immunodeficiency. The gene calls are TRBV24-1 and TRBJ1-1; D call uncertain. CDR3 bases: TGTGCCACCAGTGACAAACCCCTAATGAACACTGAAGCTTTCTTT. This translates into CATSDKPLMNTEAFF.